Below are 20 T cell receptor beta chains sequenced from a single sample in a study of T cell responses to AZD1222 COVID-19 vaccine. TCRdb's copy holds only in-frame clones and misses some; the assay was immunoSEQ multiplex PCR. The table lists 50,000 or so clones, over 80% of them singletons. The material was peripheral blood, obtained on day 0 of AZD1222 vaccination. These receptors all come from an adult in good health.

The V and J genes are TRBV18 and TRBJ1-2, with 9 bases aligning to TRBD1. The CDR3 length is 13 residues. Germline assignment: CDR1 KGHSH and CDR2 LQKENI. V lost 3 bases and J lost 7; bases outside the gene matches: 3. Written as DNA, the CDR3 is TGTGCCAGCTCACCGGGACAGGGCGGTGGCTACACCTTC. It specifies CASSPGQGGGYTF. Full variable domain (remainder filled in from reference TRBV18 and TRBJ1-2): NAGVMQNPRHLVRRRGQEARLRCSPMKGHSHVYWYRQLPEEGLKFMVYLQKENIIDESGMPKERFSAEFPKEGPSILRIQQVVRGDSAAYFCASSPGQGGGYTFGSGTRLTVV.

J is TRBJ1-6 and V is TRBV7-9, with a tentative D call TRBD1 (5 bases). V was shortened by 5 bases and J by 14 bases, with 22 bases between the two germline ends. The CDR3 is 15 amino acids. CDR1 and CDR2 (germline): SEHNR, FQNEAQ (reference sequence). CDR3: CASSPTGTLGEALHF. For the CDR3, the DNA is TGTGCCAGCAGCCCCACCGGGACCCTTGGGGAGGCCCTCCACTTT.

The J gene is TRBJ2-1, the V gene TRBV7-9, with D perhaps TRBD2 (5 bases). Per the germline V gene, CDR1 is SEHNR and CDR2 is FQNEAQ (reference sequence). CDR3 length: 15 amino acids. V was shortened by 8 bases and J by 0 bases, with 14 bases between the two germline ends. The CDR3 sequence is CASQPDLHSYNEQFF. Written as DNA, the CDR3 is TGTGCCAGCCAACCGGACTTACACTCCTACAATGAGCAGTTCTTC.

This chain connects TRBV6-5 to TRBJ1-2, with 10 bases lining up with TRBD1. Germline V lookup: CDR1 MNHEY, CDR2 SVGAGI. V lost 0 bases to trimming and J lost 4 bases; unmatched junction nucleotides: 5. This CDR3 is 16 amino acids long. The DNA for the CDR3 is TGTGCCAGCAGTTACTCCTCCGGGACAGGGGCCTATGGCTACACCTTC. It encodes CASSYSSGTGAYGYTF.

The V call is TRBV7-9, the J call TRBJ1-2, with TRBD1 identical over 9 bases. The CDR3 length is 14 residues. Germline assignment: CDR1 SEHNR and CDR2 FQNEAQ (reference sequence). The V and J ends lost 2 bases and 6 bases, in that order; junction bases with no gene match: 4. The CDR3 reads CASSLLQGADGYTF. DNA of the CDR3: TGTGCCAGCAGCTTATTACAGGGGGCTGATGGCTACACCTTC.

The J gene is TRBJ2-7, the V gene TRBV4-1; no firm D call. V dropped 0 bases and J dropped 0 bases, with 6 bases sitting between them. The CDR3 has 14 amino acids. Germline V gives CDR1 MGHRA, CDR2 YSYEKL. CDR3 sequence (DNA): TGCGCCAGCAGCCAAGATGCTACCTCCTACGAGCAGTACTTC. Protein product: CASSQDATSYEQYF.

CDR3 in DNA: TGTGCCACACTACAGGGGGACTACACCTTC. Amino acids: CATLQGDYTF. The rearrangement links TRBV6-6 to TRBJ1-2; 8 nucleotides line up with TRBD1. V lost 10 bases, J lost 10 bases, and 5 bases stayed unmatched. Germline CDR1 reads MNHNY; CDR2 reads SVGAGI (reference sequence). This CDR3 spans 10 amino acids.

This clone was seen once. Other DNA variants within this sample encode the same CDR3. The chain links TRBV13 to TRBJ1-3; no clear D gene. The V end lost 0 bases, the J end lost 0 bases, and 6 bases lay between the germline ends. Germline V lookup: CDR1 PRHDT, CDR2 FYEKMQ (reference sequence). The CDR3 spans 15 residues. The CDR3: CASSLGRYSGNTIYF. The CDR3, as DNA: TGTGCCAGCAGCTTAGGCCGATACTCTGGAAACACCATATATTTT.

Regarding this clone: This same CDR3 is encoded by further DNA sequences in the sample. The chain carries TRBV5-1 and TRBJ2-3; D is ambiguous. Looked up from germline, CDR1 is SGHRS and CDR2 is YFSETQ. Trimming cost V 0 bases and J 0 bases, with 8 bases left between them. CDR3 size: 15 residues. The CDR3 bases are TGCGCCAGCAGCTTGGTGGGCGACAGCACAGATACGCAGTATTTT. Its translation is CASSLVGDSTDTQYF. The full variable domain, with the rest looked up from reference TRBV5-1 and TRBJ2-3, is KAGVTQTPRYLIKTRGQQVTLSCSPISGHRSVSWYQQTPGQGLQFLFEYFSETQRNKGNFPGRFSGRQFSNSRSEMNVSTLELGDSALYLCASSLVGDSTDTQYFGPGTRLTVL.

The chain recombines TRBV11-3 with TRBJ1-5; D not certain. Germline CDR1 is SGHNT and CDR2 is YENEEA. The CDR3 consists of 15 residues. V lost 5 bases and J 3 bases, leaving 14 bases between the germline ends. CDR3 in DNA: TGTGCCAGCAGCCTATCCGGTCGAGACAATCAGCCCCAGCATTTT. Translated, it gives CASSLSGRDNQPQHF.

This chain links TRBV12-5 with TRBJ1-1; perhaps TRBD1 as D (5 bases). Per the germline V gene, CDR1 is LGHNT and CDR2 is FRNRAP. This CDR3 has 14 residues. V dropped 5 bases and J dropped 8 bases, with 18 bases sitting between them. The CDR3 DNA follows: TGTGCTAGTGGTAGGGGAGGGGCCACATCCGAAGCTTTCTTT. This encodes CASGRGGATSEAFF.

The rearrangement links TRBV6-5 to TRBJ1-2, with D unresolved. Germline-derived CDR1 and CDR2 are MNHEY and SVGAGI. V was trimmed by 0 bases and J by 6 bases, leaving 14 bases between them. The CDR3 length is 15 residues. CDR3 sequence (DNA): TGTGCCAGCAGTTACTCCCGGGGTGTCTACAATGGCTACACCTTC. Translated: CASSYSRGVYNGYTF.

This rearrangement joins TRBV5-1 to TRBJ1-3; a possible D gene is TRBD1 (6 bases). The CDR3 length is 14 residues. Trimming took 7 bases from V and 0 from J, leaving 11 bases between them. Germline loops: CDR1 SGHRS, CDR2 YFSETQ. CDR3 DNA: TGCGCCAGCCGCCGGGACAACTCTGGAAACACCATATATTTT. The encoded protein is CASRRDNSGNTIYF. Full variable domain (missing parts from reference TRBV5-1 and TRBJ1-3): KAGVTQTPRYLIKTRGQQVTLSCSPISGHRSVSWYQQTPGQGLQFLFEYFSETQRNKGNFPGRFSGRQFSNSRSEMNVSTLELGDSALYLCASRRDNSGNTIYFGEGSWLTVV.

The genes are TRBV4-2 and TRBJ1-1; tentatively, D is TRBD1 (6 bases). Germline CDR1 LGHNA, CDR2 YNFKEQ. The V end lost 1 base, the J end lost 0 bases, and 9 bases lay between the germline ends. The CDR3 runs to 15 residues. This chain's CDR3 is CASSQADRMNTEAFF. The CDR3 DNA sequence: TGTGCCAGCAGCCAAGCGGACAGAATGAACACTGAAGCTTTCTTT.

The chain couples TRBV13 to TRBJ2-7; 9 nucleotides agree with TRBD1. The length of the CDR3 is 14 residues. CDR1 is PRHDT and CDR2 is FYEKMQ in the germline V gene (reference sequence). The V gene end was trimmed by 5 bases and the J gene end by 7 bases; junction bases not matched to a gene: 9. CDR3 sequence: CASSARDRVWEQYF. In DNA, the CDR3 is TGTGCCAGCAGCGCCCGGGACAGGGTGTGGGAGCAGTACTTC.

This sequence joins TRBV7-2 and TRBJ2-2; TRBD2 matches at 7 bases. This CDR3 has 15 residues. Germline V CDR1 and CDR2: SGHTA, FQGNSA. The V segment lost 1 base and the J segment 6 bases; nucleotides outside the gene matches: 5. The CDR3 reads CASSLVAGRAGELFF. As DNA, the CDR3 is TGTGCCAGCAGCTTAGTCGCAGGGAGGGCCGGGGAGCTGTTTTTT. The full variable domain, with the rest looked up from reference TRBV7-2 and TRBJ2-2, is GAGVSQSPSNKVTEKGKDVELRCDPISGHTALYWYRQSLGQGLEFLIYFQGNSAPDKSGLPSDRFSAERTGGSVSTLTIQRTQQEDSAVYLCASSLVAGRAGELFFGEGSRLTVL.

The chain combines TRBV7-2 with TRBJ2-3; 7 nucleotides align to TRBD1. Germline trimming cut 4 bases from V and 4 bases from J; bases unmatched to any gene: 8. The germline V gene has CDR1 SGHTA and CDR2 FQGNSA. The length of the CDR3 is 15 residues. CDR3 DNA: TGTGCCAGCAGCTCCCGAACAGGGGTATCAGATACGCAGTATTTT. The encoded protein is CASSSRTGVSDTQYF.

The chain uses TRBV29-1 and TRBJ2-1, with 10 bases lining up with TRBD2. V was clipped by 6 bases and J by 1 base; unmatched bases: 6. This CDR3 region has 15 residues. CDR1 and CDR2 (germline): SQVTM, ANQGSEA. This chain's CDR3 is CSVRTSGSSYNEQFF. The CDR3 bases are TGCAGCGTCCGGACTAGCGGTTCTTCCTACAATGAGCAGTTCTTC.

The DNA of the CDR3 is TGTGCCTGGAGTACGACAGGAGGCACAGATACGCAGTATTTT. Amino acids: CAWSTTGGTDTQYF. V usage is TRBV30 and J usage is TRBJ2-3; TRBD1 might be the D (6 bases). CDR3 length: 14 amino acids. The germline V and J ends were trimmed by 2 bases and 1 base, with 10 bases remaining between them. The germline gives CDR1 GTSNPN, CDR2 SVGIG (reference sequence). Full variable domain (rest looked up from reference TRBV30 and TRBJ2-3): SQTIHQWPATLVQPVGSPLSLECTVEGTSNPNLYWYRQAAGRGLQLLFYSVGIGQISSEVPQNLSASRPQDRQFILSSKKLLLSDSGFYLCAWSTTGGTDTQYFGPGTRLTVL.

Only one count was recorded for this clone. The chain employs TRBV6-1 and TRBJ1-1; D is uncertain. The V and J ends lost 3 bases and 11 bases respectively, with 22 bases between them. The CDR3 totals 15 residues. Germline V lookup: CDR1 MNHNS, CDR2 SASEGT. The CDR3 DNA is TGTGCCAGCAGTGATTTAGCCCCCCAAAACTCCGCGGCTTTCTTT. Encoded protein: CASSDLAPQNSAAFF.